Here is one T cell receptor (beta chain) with its context. What it binds is unknown. ViraFEST used viral peptide pools to expand antigen-specific CD4+ T cells before sequencing. Cells that had been cultured for roughly ten days were the source of isolated CD4+ T cells. The CDR3 runs 14 residues. V shed 4 bases and J shed 0 bases, with 7 bases lying between them. In germline, CDR1 is SNHLY, CDR2 FYNNEI. The source of the sample is a study of vaccination effects on CD4 cells after COVID-19. TCRdb's table, derived via immunoSEQ multiplex PCR, lists solely in-frame clones and lacks some. This repertoire shows about 54,000 clones, roughly 80% found once; its top ten account for about 2.2%.

The starting material was CD4+ T cells from PBMCs cultured with HCoV-229E spike peptides, obtained before COVID-19 vaccination. The sequence derives from a human donor who received a COVID-19 vaccine. The chain joins TRBV2 to TRBJ2-1, with D unclear. CDR3 coding DNA: TGTGCCAGCAGTGTATCCTCCTCCTACAATGAGCAGTTCTTC. Its protein product is CASSVSSSYNEQFF.